This TCR beta chain was obtained from a study of blood T cells in healthy people across ages. Study-wide results and limits: A greater number of naive CD4+ cells and higher diversity distinguished long-lived donors from aged donors.

The sample, about 10 milliliters of peripheral blood, was drawn from each donor. Combining a sample-barcoded 5' primer with a J-beta primer mix, a second PCR ran for roughly 7 to 12 cycles. Each single sample gave us at least 3 million CDR3-containing paired-end reads. MiXCR, applied by TCRdb to the 5' RACE reads, yields one record per CDR3 protein. The sample has around 790,000 distinct CDR3 sequences, roughly 44% seen once. In this sample, this clonotype turned up a few times. Its specificity is not known. The CDR3 is 14 amino acids. V dropped 0 bases and J dropped 2 bases, with 7 bases sitting between them. Germline CDR1 reads LNHNV; CDR2 reads YYDKDF (reference sequence).

This TCR derives from a man aged 60 to 75 in good health. Sequenced material: blood. The V call is TRBV15, the J call TRBJ2-5; no firm D call. CDR3 region: CATSRDRAQETQYF. In DNA form, the CDR3 reads TGTGCCACCAGCAGAGATAGGGCACAAGAGACCCAGTACTTC.